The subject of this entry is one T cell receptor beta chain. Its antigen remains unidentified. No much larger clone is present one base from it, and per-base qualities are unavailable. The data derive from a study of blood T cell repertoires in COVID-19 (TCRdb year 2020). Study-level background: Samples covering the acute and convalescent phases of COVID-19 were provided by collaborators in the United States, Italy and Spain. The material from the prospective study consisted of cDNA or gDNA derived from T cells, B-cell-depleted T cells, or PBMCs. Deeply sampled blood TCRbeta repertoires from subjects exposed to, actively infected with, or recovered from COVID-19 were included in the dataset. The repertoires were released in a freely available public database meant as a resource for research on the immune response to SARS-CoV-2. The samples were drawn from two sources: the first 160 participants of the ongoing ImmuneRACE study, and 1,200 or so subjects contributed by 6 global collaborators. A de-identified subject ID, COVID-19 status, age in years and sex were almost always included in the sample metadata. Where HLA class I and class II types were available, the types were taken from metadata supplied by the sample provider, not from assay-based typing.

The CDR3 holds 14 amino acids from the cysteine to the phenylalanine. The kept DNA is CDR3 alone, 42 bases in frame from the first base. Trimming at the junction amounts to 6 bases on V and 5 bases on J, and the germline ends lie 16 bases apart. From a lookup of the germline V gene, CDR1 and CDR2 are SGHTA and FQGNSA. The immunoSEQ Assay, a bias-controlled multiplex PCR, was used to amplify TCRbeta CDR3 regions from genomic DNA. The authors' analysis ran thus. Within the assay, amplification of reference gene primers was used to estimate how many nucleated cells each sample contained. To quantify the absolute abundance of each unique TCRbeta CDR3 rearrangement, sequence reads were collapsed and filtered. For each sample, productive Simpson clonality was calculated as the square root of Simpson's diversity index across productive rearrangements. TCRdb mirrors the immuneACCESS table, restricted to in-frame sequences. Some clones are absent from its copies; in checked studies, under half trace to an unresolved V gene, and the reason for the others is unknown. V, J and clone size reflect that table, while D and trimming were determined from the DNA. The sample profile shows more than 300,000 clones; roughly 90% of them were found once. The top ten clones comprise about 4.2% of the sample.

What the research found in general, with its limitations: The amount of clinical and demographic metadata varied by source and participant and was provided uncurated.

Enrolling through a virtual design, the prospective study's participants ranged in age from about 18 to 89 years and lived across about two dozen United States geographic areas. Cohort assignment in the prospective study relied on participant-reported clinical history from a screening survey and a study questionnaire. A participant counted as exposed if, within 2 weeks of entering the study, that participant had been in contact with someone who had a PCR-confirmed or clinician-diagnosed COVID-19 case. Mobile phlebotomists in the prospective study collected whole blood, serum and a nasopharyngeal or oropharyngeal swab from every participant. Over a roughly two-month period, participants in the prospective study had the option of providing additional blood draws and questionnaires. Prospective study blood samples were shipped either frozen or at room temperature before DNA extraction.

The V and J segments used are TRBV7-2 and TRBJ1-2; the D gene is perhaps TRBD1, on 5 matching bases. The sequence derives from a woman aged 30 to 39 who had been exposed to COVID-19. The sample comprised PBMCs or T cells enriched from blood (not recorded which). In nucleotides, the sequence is TGTGCCAGCAGTCGTCGGTCAGGGACTTATGGCTACACCTTC. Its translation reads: CASSRRSGTYGYTF. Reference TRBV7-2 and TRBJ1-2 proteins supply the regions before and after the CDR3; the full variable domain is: GAGVSQSPSNKVTEKGKDVELRCDPISGHTALYWYRQSLGQGLEFLIYFQGNSAPDKSGLPSDRFSAERTGGSVSTLTIQRTQQEDSAVYLCASSRRSGTYGYTFGSGTRLTVV.